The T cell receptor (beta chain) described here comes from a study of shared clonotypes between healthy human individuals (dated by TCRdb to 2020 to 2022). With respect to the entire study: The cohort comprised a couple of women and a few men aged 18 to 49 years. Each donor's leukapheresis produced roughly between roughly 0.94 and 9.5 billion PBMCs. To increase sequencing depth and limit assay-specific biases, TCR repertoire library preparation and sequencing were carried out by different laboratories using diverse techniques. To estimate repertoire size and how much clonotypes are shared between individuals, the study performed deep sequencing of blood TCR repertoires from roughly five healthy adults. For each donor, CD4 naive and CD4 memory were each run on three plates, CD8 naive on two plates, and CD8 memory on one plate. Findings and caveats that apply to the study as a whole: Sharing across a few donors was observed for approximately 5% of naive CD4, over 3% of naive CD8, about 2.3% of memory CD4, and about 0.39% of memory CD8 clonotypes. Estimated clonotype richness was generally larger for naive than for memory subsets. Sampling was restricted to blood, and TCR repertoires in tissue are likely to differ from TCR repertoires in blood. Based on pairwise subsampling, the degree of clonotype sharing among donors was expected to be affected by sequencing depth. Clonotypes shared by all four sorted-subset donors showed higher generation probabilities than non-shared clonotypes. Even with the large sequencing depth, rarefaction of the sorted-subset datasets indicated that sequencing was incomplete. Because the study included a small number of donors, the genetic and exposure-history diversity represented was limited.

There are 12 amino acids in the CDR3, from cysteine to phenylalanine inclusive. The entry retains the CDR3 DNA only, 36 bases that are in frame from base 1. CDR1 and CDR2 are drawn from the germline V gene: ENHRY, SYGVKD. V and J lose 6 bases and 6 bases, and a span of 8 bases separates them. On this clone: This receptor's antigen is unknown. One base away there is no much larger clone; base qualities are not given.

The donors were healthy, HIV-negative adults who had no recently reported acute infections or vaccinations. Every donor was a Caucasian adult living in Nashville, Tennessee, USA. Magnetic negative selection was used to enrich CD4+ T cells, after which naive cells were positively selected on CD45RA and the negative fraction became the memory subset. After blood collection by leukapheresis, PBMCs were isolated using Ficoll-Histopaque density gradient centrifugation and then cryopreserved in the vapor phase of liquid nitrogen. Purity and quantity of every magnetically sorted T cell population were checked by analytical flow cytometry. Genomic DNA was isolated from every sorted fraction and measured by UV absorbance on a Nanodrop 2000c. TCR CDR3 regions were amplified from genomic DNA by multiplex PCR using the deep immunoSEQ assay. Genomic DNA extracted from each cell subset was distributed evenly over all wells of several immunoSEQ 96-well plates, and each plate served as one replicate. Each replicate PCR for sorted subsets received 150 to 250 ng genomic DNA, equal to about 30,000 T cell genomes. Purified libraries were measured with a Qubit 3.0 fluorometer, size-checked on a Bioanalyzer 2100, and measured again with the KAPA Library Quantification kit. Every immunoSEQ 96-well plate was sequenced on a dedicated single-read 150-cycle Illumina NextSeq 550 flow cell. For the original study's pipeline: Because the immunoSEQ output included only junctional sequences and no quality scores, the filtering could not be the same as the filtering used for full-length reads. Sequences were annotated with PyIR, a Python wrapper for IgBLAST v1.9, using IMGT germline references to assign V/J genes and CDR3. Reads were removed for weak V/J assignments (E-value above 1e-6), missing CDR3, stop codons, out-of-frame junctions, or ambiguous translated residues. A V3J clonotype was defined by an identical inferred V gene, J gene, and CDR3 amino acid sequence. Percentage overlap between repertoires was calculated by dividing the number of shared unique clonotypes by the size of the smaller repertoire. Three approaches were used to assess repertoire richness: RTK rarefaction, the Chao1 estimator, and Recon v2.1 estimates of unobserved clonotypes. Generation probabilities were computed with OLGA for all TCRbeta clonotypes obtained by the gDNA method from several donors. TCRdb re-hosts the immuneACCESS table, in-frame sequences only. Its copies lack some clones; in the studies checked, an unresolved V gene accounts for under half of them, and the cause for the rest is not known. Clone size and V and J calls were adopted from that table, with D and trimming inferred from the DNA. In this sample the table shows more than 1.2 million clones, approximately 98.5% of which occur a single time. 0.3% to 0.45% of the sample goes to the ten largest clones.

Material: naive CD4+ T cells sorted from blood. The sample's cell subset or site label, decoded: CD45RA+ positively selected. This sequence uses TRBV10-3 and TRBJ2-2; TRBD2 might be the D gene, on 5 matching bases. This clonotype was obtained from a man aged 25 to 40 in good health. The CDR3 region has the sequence CAISEGPGELFF. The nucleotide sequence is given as TGTGCCATCAGCGAGGGTCCCGGGGAGCTGTTTTTT.